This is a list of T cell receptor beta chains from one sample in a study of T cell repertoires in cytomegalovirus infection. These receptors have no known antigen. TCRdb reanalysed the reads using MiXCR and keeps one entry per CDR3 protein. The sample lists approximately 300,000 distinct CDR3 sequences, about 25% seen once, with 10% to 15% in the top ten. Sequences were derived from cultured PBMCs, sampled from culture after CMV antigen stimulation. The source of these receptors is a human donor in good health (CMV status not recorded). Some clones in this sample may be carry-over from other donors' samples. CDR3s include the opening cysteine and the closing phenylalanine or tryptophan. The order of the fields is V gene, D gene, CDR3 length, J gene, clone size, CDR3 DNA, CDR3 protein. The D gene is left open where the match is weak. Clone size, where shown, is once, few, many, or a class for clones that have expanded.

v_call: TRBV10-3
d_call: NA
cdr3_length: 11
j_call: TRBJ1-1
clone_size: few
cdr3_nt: TGTGCCATCGCCCAGGGTAGTGAAGCTTTCTTT
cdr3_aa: CAIAQGSEAFF

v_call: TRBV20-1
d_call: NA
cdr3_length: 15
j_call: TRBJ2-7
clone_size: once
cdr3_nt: TGCAGTGCACGACTTGCAAGGGCCGGTAGCTACGAGCAGTACTTC
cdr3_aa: CSARLARAGSYEQYF

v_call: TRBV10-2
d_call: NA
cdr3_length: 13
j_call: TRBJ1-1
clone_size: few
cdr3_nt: TGCGCCAGCAGGGAACAGGTACACACTGAAGCTTTCTTT
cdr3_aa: CASREQVHTEAFF

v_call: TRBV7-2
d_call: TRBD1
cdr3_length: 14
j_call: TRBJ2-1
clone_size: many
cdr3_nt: TGTGCCAGCAGCCCGACAGGGTTGTGGAATGAGCAGTTCTTC
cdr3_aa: CASSPTGLWNEQFF

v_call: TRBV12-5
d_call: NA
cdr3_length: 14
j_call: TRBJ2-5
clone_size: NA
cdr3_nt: TGTGCTAGTGGGACGAGGCTTAGTTGGGAGACCCAGTACTTC
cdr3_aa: CASGTRLSWETQYF

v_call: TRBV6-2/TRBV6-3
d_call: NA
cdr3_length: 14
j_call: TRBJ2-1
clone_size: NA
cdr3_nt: TGTGCCAGCAGTTCTCAGCAGAAGCGTGGGGAGCAGTTCTTC
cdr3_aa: CASSSQQKRGEQFF

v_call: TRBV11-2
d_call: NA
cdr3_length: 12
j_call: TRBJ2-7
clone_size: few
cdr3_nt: TGTGCCAGCAGCTTAGTAGGGGGTGAGCAGTACTTC
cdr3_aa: CASSLVGGEQYF

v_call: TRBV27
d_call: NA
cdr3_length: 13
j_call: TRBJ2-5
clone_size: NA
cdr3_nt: TGTGCCAGCAGTCAGGCCAGGCTAGAGACCCAGTACTTC
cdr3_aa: CASSQARLETQYF

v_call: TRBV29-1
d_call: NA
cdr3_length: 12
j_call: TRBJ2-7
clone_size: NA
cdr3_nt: TGCAGCGTAAAAGGGAGCTCCTACGAGCAGTACTTC
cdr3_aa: CSVKGSSYEQYF

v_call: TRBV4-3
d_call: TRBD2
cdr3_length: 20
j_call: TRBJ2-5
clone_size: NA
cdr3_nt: TGCGCCAGCAGCCAAGTACTACTGGGAGGGGAGTTTGGGAACCAAGAGACCCAGTACTTC
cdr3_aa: CASSQVLLGGEFGNQETQYF

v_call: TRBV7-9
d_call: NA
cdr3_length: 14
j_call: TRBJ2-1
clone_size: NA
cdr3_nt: TGTGCCAGCAGCCCCGGCGGGCGGTACAATGAGCAGTTCTTC
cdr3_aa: CASSPGGRYNEQFF

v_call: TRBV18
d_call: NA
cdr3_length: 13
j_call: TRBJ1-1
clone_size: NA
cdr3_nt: TGTGCCAGCTCACCAGGGGCGGAATCGGAAGCTTTCTTT
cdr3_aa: CASSPGAESEAFF

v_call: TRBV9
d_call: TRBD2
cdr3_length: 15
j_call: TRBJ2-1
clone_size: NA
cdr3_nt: TGTGCCAGCAGCGGAGACGGGACTAGCGGGAGTTTAGTGTTCTTC
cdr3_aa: CASSGDGTSGSLVFF